This TCR beta chain was retrieved from a study of T cells in localized non-small cell lung cancer. Findings of the study overall: Uninvolved adjacent lung had higher T cell clonality than tumor and all other tissues.

Details on this clone: Its antigen remains unidentified.

TCRdb's table, derived via immunoSEQ multiplex PCR, lists solely in-frame clones and lacks some. The sample yields about 74,000 clones, less than 85% seen once. Germline CDR1 and CDR2: MNHNY and SVGAGI (reference sequence). The CDR3 is made up of 15 amino acids. Trimming took 5 bases from V and 5 from J; bases not matched to a gene: 5. This material consisted of peripheral blood, taken before any cancer treatment. The chain has TRBV6-6 and TRBJ2-3; 12 bases align to TRBD1. The sequence derives from a female donor over 55 with stage I lung adenocarcinoma. CDR3 sequence reads: CASSRGTGGIDTQYF. CDR3 DNA: TGTGCCAGCAGTCGGGGGACAGGGGGCATAGATACGCAGTATTTT.